This entry lists 23 T cell receptor beta chains sequenced from one sample in a study of Tregs in tolerant kidney transplant recipients. Clones were read by immunoSEQ multiplex PCR, and TCRdb kept only the in-frame ones, dropping some. The sample carries approximately 69,000 clones, 85% to 90% recorded once. This specimen consisted of CD4+ T cells from blood, obtained before the transplant. The receptors shown here come from a human donor who received a combined kidney and bone marrow transplant.

The chain employs TRBV7-9 and TRBJ2-5, with TRBD1 as a possible D gene (6 bases). The CDR3 sequence is 15 residues long. Germline V gene lookup returns CDR1 SEHNR and CDR2 FQNEAQ (reference sequence). V was trimmed by 2 bases and J by 4 bases, leaving 14 bases between them. The CDR3 bases are TGTGCCAGCAGCTTATATCAGGGGAACGCAGAGACCCAGTACTTC. It yields the protein CASSLYQGNAETQYF. Variable domain in full (rest from reference TRBV7-9 and TRBJ2-5): DTGVSQNPRHKITKRGQNVTFRCDPISEHNRLYWYRQTLGQGPEFLTYFQNEAQLEKSRLLSDRFSAERPKGSFSTLEIQRTEQGDSAMYLCASSLYQGNAETQYFGPGTRLLVL.

The chain links TRBV10-3 to TRBJ1-1; D unclear. Germline V gene lookup returns CDR1 ENHRY and CDR2 SYGVKD. With 10 bases removed from V and 3 bases from J, the gap between germline ends came to 15 bases. The CDR3 consists of 13 residues. CDR3: CATVPGSHTEAFF. DNA for the CDR3: TGTGCCACCGTACCGGGATCCCACACTGAAGCTTTCTTT.

The V gene is TRBV11-2, the J gene TRBJ1-5; 7 bases are a match to TRBD1. In germline, CDR1 is SGHAT, CDR2 FQNNGV. This CDR3 is built from 15 residues. V was pared by 5 bases and J by 2 bases, with 6 bases of the junction left unmatched. The CDR3 nucleotides are TGTGCCAGCAGCCCTGACAGGGTTGGCAATCAGCCCCAGCATTTT. This translates into CASSPDRVGNQPQHF.

This clone appeared once. The chain recombines TRBV15 with TRBJ2-7; D is uncertain. From germline, CDR1 is LNHNV and CDR2 YYDKDF (reference sequence). CDR3 length: 13 amino acids. Between the trimmed V and J ends, which lost 1 base and 6 bases, there was a span of 10 bases. The CDR3 bases are TGTGCCACCAGCAGAGTTTCAGGATCCGAGCAGTACTTC. It translates to CATSRVSGSEQYF.

This chain links TRBV14 with TRBJ2-5; weak D call: TRBD1 (6 bases). The CDR3 runs to 16 residues. V lost 4 bases, J lost 0 bases, and 15 bases lay in between. Germline values: CDR1 SGHDN, CDR2 FVKESK. The chain's CDR3 is CASSPGTRMYQETQYF. The CDR3 DNA follows: TGTGCCAGCAGCCCCGGGACACGGATGTACCAAGAGACCCAGTACTTC.

This chain uses TRBV4-2 with TRBJ2-3; 8 positions agree with TRBD2. Germline V gene data show CDR1 as LGHNA and CDR2 as YNFKEQ. The CDR3 length is 17 residues. Trimming at V came to 0 bases and at J to 4 bases, leaving 9 bases not matched to a gene. CDR3 in amino acids: CASSQEVGGRTADTQYF. In DNA, the CDR3 is TGTGCCAGCAGCCAAGAAGTCGGCGGGAGGACCGCAGATACGCAGTATTTT.

This clone showed up just a few times. This chain uses TRBV7-9 with TRBJ2-7; D call uncertain. This CDR3 is 12 amino acids long. Trimming stripped 1 base from V and 7 bases from J, with 8 bases between. The germline V gene encodes CDR1 SEHNR and CDR2 FQNEAQ (reference sequence). This CDR3 reads CASSLVSREQYF. The CDR3 nucleotides read TGTGCCAGCAGCTTAGTATCCCGGGAGCAGTACTTC.

CDR3 nucleotides: TGTGCCAGCAGCCGTGACAACTCTGGGGCCAACGTCCTGACTTTC. Protein product: CASSRDNSGANVLTF. V usage is TRBV6-5 and J usage is TRBJ2-6, with D unclear. The CDR3 contains 15 residues. Germline-derived CDR1 and CDR2 are MNHEY and SVGAGI. V dropped 6 bases and J dropped 0 bases, with 9 bases sitting between them.

V gene TRBV9 combines with J gene TRBJ2-2, with D tentatively TRBD1 (6 bases). Per germline, CDR1 SGDLS and CDR2 YYNGEE. Trimming removed 0 bases at V and 4 bases at J, with 13 bases between. CDR3 length equals 16 residues. The CDR3 sequence is CASSVAPQGFTGELFF. The DNA of the CDR3 is TGTGCCAGCAGCGTAGCGCCCCAGGGGTTCACCGGGGAGCTGTTTTTT. The full variable domain, rest sourced from reference TRBV9 and TRBJ2-2, is DSGVTQTPKHLITATGQRVTLRCSPRSGDLSVYWYQQSLDQGLQFLIQYYNGEERAKGNILERFSAQQFPDLHSELNLSSLELGDSALYFCASSVAPQGFTGELFFGEGSRLTVL.

The rearrangement links TRBV7-2 to TRBJ2-2; D might be TRBD1 (6 bases). The V end was cut by 5 bases, the J end by 2 bases, with 12 bases between. There are 15 residues in the CDR3. CDR1 SGHTA and CDR2 FQGNSA come from the germline V gene. The CDR3 DNA is TGTGCCAGCAGCATCCGGGACATTAACACCGGGGAGCTGTTTTTT. Translating it yields CASSIRDINTGELFF.

In DNA, the CDR3 is TGTGCCAGTAGTATCGCGAGACTAGCGGGGCAAGAGACCCAGTACTTC. Protein product: CASSIARLAGQETQYF. The gene calls are TRBV19 and TRBJ2-5, with 11 nucleotides matching TRBD2. The CDR3 sequence is 16 residues long. Unmatched junction bases numbered 5, after V lost 3 bases and J lost 2 bases. Germline-derived CDR1 and CDR2 are LNHDA and SQIVND (reference sequence).

This clone was counted a few times. The chain links TRBV7-9 to TRBJ1-2, with D uncertain. V lost 5 bases, J lost 3 bases, and 10 bases lay in between. There are 13 residues in the CDR3. Germline CDR1 SEHNR, CDR2 FQNEAQ (reference sequence). Here the CDR3 DNA reads TGTGCCAGCAGCACTGAGGGAGACTATGGCTACACCTTC. This gives the protein CASSTEGDYGYTF.

The chain couples TRBV5-4 to TRBJ1-2; TRBD1 might be the D (6 bases). The CDR3 contains 15 residues. V lost 3 bases and J 4 bases, leaving 16 bases between the germline ends. Germline loops: CDR1 SGHNT, CDR2 YYREEE (reference sequence). The CDR3 reads CASSYPDRPGYGYTF. CDR3 DNA: TGTGCCAGCAGCTATCCGGACAGACCCGGCTATGGCTACACCTTC.

As for this clone: One end of the junction is discordant with germline, which a read error may explain. The genes are TRBV7-7 and TRBJ2-7, with D maybe TRBD2 (6 bases). The CDR3 contains 15 residues. Per germline, CDR1 SSHAT and CDR2 FNYEAQ (reference sequence). The CDR3 spells CASSLAPGEAYEQYF. DNA of the CDR3: TGTGCTAGCAGCTTAGCCCCTGGGGAGGCCTACGAGCAGTACTTC.

The rearrangement links TRBV18 to TRBJ2-7; no definite D call. The length of the CDR3 is 11 residues. CDR1 and CDR2 (germline): KGHSH, LQKENI. The V end was cut by 5 bases, the J end by 3 bases, with 5 bases between. The CDR3: CASSNNYEQYF. CDR3 coding DNA: TGTGCCAGCTCAAACAACTACGAGCAGTACTTC.

The J gene is TRBJ2-5, the V gene TRBV6-6; the D gene is possibly TRBD2 (7 bases). This CDR3 is 15 amino acids long. V was shortened by 6 bases and J by 5 bases, with 19 bases between the two germline ends. The germline V gene encodes CDR1 MNHNY and CDR2 SVGAGI (reference sequence). The CDR3: CASSPSRRGGETQYF. The CDR3 bases are TGTGCCAGCAGCCCGTCGAGGAGGGGGGGGGAGACCCAGTACTTC.

A single count supports this clone. The V call is TRBV5-1, the J call TRBJ1-1; the D gene is possibly TRBD1 (6 bases). Germline-derived CDR1 and CDR2 are SGHRS and YFSETQ. CDR3 length: 14 residues. Trimming removed 3 bases at V and 1 base at J, with 10 bases between. The CDR3 sequence: CASSWEQGNTEAFF. The CDR3 DNA reads as TGCGCCAGCAGCTGGGAACAGGGGAACACTGAAGCTTTCTTT.

This clone was detected only once. V and J are TRBV5-4 and TRBJ2-1, with 11 positions matching TRBD2. CDR3 length: 17 residues. CDR1 and CDR2 (germline): SGHNT, YYREEE (reference sequence). The V gene end was trimmed by 3 bases and the J gene end by 2 bases; junction bases not matched to a gene: 7. The CDR3 DNA is TGTGCCAGCAGCTCGGGGGGACTAGCGGACCCCTACAATGAGCAGTTCTTC. Its translation: CASSSGGLADPYNEQFF.

The chain recombines TRBV30 with TRBJ2-7; D uncertain. Germline CDR1 reads GTSNPN; CDR2 reads SVGIG (reference sequence). Trimming left V 2 bases short and J 7 bases short, with 12 bases between. The CDR3 has 12 residues. CDR3 in DNA: TGTGCCTGGAGTTTTACAGCACCTGAGCAGTACTTC. Translated, it gives CAWSFTAPEQYF.

CDR3 in amino acids: CASSQELAGLTDTQYF. The CDR3, as DNA: TGTGCCAGCAGCCAAGAACTAGCGGGCCTCACAGATACGCAGTATTTT. The V and J genes are TRBV4-2 and TRBJ2-3; 9 bases match TRBD2. After removal of 0 bases from V and 2 bases from J, the junction contained 3 bases not matched to a gene. The CDR3 is 16 residues long. Germline CDR1 reads LGHNA; CDR2 reads YNFKEQ.

V gene TRBV28 combines with J gene TRBJ2-7; 7 bases line up with TRBD1. Germline assignment: CDR1 MDHEN and CDR2 SYDVKM. With V trimmed by 5 bases and J by 0 bases, 7 bases remained unmatched. This CDR3 has 15 amino acids. The CDR3 reads CASSRPRGNSYEQYF. The CDR3 nucleotides are TGTGCCAGCAGTCGCCCCAGGGGGAACTCCTACGAGCAGTACTTC.

V and J are TRBV28 and TRBJ1-2, with 7 bases lining up with TRBD1. Per germline, CDR1 MDHEN and CDR2 SYDVKM. With V trimmed by 6 bases and J by 3 bases, 10 bases remained unmatched. This CDR3 is 15 amino acids long. In DNA form, the CDR3 reads TGTGCCAGCAGCCACGGGGGACAGCCGTACTATGGCTACACCTTC. Encoded protein: CASSHGGQPYYGYTF.

J is TRBJ2-1 and V is TRBV13, with TRBD2 matching over 7 bases. The CDR3 has 15 amino acids. V shed 0 bases and J 6 bases; nucleotides not matched to a gene: 5. Germline V gene sequence: CDR1 PRHDT, CDR2 FYEKMQ (reference sequence). The DNA of the CDR3 is TGTGCCAGCAGCTTAGGGGGGAGGGCCCGCAATGAGCAGTTCTTC. This gives the protein CASSLGGRARNEQFF.